This T cell receptor (beta chain) was recovered during a study of control samples from healthy donors and cancer patients. Trimming shortened V by 2 bases and J by 8 bases, and 9 bases separated the two germline ends. Per germline, CDR1 SQVTM and CDR2 ANQGSEA. There are 12 residues in the CDR3. Clones were read by immunoSEQ multiplex PCR, and TCRdb kept only the in-frame ones, dropping some. The table includes 120,000 to 150,000 clones, approximately 92% detected once. The sample taken for sequencing was blood. This receptor was identified in a young man in good health. The chain recombines TRBV29-1 with TRBJ2-2, with unresolved D. CDR3: CSVESGLGELFF. The DNA for the CDR3 is TGCAGCGTTGAATCTGGGTTGGGGGAGCTGTTTTTT.